This T cell receptor (beta chain) is drawn from a study of shared clonotypes between healthy human individuals. The protocol was immunoSEQ multiplex PCR, while the TCRdb copy is restricted to in-frame clones and leaves out a portion. Found here are 740,000 or so clones, approximately 73% of them singletons; the top ten hold around 2%. The J segment lost 7 bases and the V segment lost 4 bases, leaving 9 bases of the junction unmatched. The CDR3 is 15 residues long. The germline gives CDR1 MDHEN, CDR2 SYDVKM. The rearrangement joins TRBV28 to TRBJ1-5, with 8 bases fitting TRBD1. This receptor was obtained from a woman in her twenties or thirties in good health. The material sequenced was memory CD4+ T cells sorted from blood. Noted subset: CD45RA-negative fraction. The CDR3 here is CASSSTQGGIQPQHF. CDR3 DNA sequence: TGTGCCAGCAGTTCGACACAGGGGGGGATCCAGCCCCAGCATTTT.